A single T cell receptor (beta chain) is shown here with its context. The target antigen is unknown. Through a sample-barcoded 5' primer and a J-beta primer mix, a second PCR was run for roughly 6 to 11 cycles. Every sample gave at least 2.5 million paired-end reads containing CDR3. TCRdb analysed the 5' RACE reads with MiXCR anew, one entry per CDR3 protein. The data show approximately 780,000 distinct CDR3 sequences, under 30% seen once. These data originate in a study of blood T cells in healthy people across ages. Study-wide points: Observed TCR beta diversity per million T cells went down as age went up. This fall followed a roughly linear course with age.

Trimming took 3 bases from V and 3 from J, leaving 7 bases between them. The V gene's germline CDR1 is SGHDT and CDR2 YYEEEE. The CDR3 extends over 12 amino acids. This sample also belongs to another study, concerning T cells of mothers and their children. According to that study: Sequencing returned over 10 million TCR beta CDR3 reads per mother and some 3 million per child.

The sequenced sample was blood. This TCR derives from a boy aged 10-17 years in good health. V is TRBV5-6 and J is TRBJ2-7; D is unresolved. The CDR3: CASSSVVYEQYF. The CDR3 DNA sequence: TGTGCCAGCAGCTCGGTTGTCTACGAGCAGTACTTC.